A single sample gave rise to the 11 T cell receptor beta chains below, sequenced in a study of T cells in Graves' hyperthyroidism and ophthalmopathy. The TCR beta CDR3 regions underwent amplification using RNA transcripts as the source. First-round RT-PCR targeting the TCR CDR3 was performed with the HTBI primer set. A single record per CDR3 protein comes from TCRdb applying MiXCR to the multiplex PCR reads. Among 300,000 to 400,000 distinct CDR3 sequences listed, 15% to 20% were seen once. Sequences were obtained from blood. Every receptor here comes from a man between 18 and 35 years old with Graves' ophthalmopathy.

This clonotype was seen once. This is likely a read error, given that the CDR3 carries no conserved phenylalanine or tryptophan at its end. CDR3 coding DNA: TGCGCCAGCAGCTTTACTAGCGGGGCCTCCTACAATGAGCAGTTCCTC. Its translation: CASSFTSGASYNEQFL. The chain combines TRBV5-1 with TRBJ2-1; 10 positions match TRBD2. The CDR3 totals 16 residues. CDR1 and CDR2 from the germline V gene are SGHRS and YFSETQ. V shed 2 bases and J 0 bases; nucleotides not matched to a gene: 2.

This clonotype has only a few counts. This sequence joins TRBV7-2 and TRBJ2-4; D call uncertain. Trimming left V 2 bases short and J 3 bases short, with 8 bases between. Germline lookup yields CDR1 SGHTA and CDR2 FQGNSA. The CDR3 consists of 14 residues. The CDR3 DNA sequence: TGTGCCAGCAGCTTATGGTTTAACAAAAACATTCAGTACTTC. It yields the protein CASSLWFNKNIQYF.

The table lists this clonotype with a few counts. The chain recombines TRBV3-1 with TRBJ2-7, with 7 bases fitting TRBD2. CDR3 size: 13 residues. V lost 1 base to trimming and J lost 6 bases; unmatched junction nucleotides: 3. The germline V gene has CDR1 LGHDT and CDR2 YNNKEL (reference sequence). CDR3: CASSQGGGSEQYF. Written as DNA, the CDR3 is TGTGCCAGCAGCCAAGGGGGGGGGTCCGAGCAGTACTTC.

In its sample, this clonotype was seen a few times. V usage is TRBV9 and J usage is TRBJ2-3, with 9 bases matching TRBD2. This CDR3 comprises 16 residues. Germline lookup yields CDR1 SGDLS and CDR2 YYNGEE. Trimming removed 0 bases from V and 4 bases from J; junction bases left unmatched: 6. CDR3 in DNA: TGTGCCAGCAGCGTAGGGATAGCGGGGGTGGCAGATACGCAGTATTTT. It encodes CASSVGIAGVADTQYF.

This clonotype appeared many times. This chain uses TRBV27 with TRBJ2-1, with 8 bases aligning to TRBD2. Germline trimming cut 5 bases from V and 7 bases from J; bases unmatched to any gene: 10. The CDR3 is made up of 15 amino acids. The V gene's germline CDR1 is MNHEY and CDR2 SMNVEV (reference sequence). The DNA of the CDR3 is TGTGCCAGCAGTCCCCACGGGGGGGGGAGGAATGAGCAGTTCTTC. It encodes CASSPHGGGRNEQFF.

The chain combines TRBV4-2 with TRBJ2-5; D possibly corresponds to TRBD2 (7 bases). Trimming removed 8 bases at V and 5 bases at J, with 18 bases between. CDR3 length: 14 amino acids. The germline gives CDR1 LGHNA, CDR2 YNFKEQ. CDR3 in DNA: TGTGCCAGCGCAAGCGGGGAAGGGGGTGAGACCCAGTACTTC. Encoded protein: CASASGEGGETQYF.

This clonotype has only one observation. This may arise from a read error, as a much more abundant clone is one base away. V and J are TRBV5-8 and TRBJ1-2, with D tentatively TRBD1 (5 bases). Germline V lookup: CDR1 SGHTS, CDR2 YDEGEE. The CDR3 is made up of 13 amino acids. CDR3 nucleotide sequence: TGTACCAGCAGCCCTCGGGGGAACTATGGCTACACCTTC. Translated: CTSSPRGNYGYTF.

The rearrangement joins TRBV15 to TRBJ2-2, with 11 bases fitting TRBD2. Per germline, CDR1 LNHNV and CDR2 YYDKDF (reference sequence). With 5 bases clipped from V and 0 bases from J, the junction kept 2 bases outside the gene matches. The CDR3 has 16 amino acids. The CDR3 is CATSGSGGANTGELFF. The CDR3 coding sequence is TGTGCCACCAGCGGTAGCGGGGGGGCGAACACCGGGGAGCTGTTTTTT.

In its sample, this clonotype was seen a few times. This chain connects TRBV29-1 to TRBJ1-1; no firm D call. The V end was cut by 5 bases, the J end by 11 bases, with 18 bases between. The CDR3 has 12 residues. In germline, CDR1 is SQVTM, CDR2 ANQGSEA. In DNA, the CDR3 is TGCAGCGTTAACTCCGGCCCTCAGCGGGCTTTCTTT. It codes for CSVNSGPQRAFF.

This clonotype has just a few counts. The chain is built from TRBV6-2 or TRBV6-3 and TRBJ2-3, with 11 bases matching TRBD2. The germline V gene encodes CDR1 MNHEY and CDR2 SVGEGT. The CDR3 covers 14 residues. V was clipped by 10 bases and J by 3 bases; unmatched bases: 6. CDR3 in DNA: TGTGCCACCGTAGCGGGGGGGCGAACAGATACGCAGTATTTT. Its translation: CATVAGGRTDTQYF.

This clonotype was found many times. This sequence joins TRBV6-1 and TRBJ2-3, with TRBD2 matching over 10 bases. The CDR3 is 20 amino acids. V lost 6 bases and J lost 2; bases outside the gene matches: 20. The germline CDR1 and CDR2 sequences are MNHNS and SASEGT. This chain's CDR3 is CASSPNVGFVSGGYTDTQYF. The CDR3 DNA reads TGTGCCAGCAGCCCTAACGTGGGGTTTGTTAGCGGGGGGTACACAGATACGCAGTATTTT.